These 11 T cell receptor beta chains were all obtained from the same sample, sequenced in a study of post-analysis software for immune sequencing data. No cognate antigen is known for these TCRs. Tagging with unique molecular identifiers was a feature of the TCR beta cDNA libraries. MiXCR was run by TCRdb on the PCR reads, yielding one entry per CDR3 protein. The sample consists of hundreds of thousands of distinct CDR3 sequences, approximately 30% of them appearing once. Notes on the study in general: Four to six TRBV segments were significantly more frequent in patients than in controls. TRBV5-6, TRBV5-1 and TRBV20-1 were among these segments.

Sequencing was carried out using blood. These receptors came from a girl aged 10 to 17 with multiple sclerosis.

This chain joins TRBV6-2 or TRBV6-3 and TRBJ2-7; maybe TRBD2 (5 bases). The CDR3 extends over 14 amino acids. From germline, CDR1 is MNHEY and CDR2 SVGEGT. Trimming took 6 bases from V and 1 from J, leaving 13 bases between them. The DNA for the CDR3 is TGTGCCAGCAGGTCGTCGGGGTGGTCCTACGAGCAGTACTTC. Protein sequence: CASRSSGWSYEQYF.

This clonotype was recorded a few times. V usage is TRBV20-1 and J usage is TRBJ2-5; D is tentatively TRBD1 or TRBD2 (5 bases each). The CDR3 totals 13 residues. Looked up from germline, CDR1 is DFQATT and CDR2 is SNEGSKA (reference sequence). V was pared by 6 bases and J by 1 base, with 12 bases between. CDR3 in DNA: TGCAGTGCAAGGGGACCGACCCAAGAGACCCAGTACTTC. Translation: CSARGPTQETQYF.

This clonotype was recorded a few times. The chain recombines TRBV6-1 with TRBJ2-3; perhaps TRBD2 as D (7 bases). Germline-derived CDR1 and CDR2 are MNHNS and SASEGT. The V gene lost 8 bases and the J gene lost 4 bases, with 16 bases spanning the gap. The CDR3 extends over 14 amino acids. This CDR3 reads CASREEGGADTQYF. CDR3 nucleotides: TGTGCCAGCCGAGAGGAAGGGGGGGCAGATACGCAGTATTTT.

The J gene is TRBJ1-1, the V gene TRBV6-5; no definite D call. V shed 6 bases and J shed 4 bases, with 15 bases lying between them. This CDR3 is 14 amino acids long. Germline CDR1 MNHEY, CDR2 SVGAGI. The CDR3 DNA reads TGTGCCAGCAGGGAACAATACGCGACCACTGAAGCTTTCTTT. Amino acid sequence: CASREQYATTEAFF.

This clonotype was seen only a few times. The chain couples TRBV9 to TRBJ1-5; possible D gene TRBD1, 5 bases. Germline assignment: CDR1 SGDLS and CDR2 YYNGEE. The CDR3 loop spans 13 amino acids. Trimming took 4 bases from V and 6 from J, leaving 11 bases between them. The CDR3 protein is CASSPGDLQPQHF. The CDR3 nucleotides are TGTGCCAGCAGCCCCGGGGACCTTCAGCCCCAGCATTTT.

CDR3 amino acids: CSGQPGNEQFF. CDR3 nucleotides: TGCAGCGGCCAACCCGGCAATGAGCAGTTCTTC. The chain uses TRBV29-1 and TRBJ2-1; D gene uncertain. The V end was cut by 7 bases, the J end by 6 bases, with 10 bases between. Per the germline V gene, CDR1 is SQVTM and CDR2 is ANQGSEA. The CDR3 has 11 residues.

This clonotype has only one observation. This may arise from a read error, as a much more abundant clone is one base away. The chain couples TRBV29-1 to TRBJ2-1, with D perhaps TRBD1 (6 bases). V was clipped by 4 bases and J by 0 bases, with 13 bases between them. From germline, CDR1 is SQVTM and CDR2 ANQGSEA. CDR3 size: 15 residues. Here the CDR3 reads CSVGLTGSSYNEQFF. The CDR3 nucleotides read TGCAGCGTTGGACTGACAGGTAGCTCCTACAATGAGCAGTTCTTC.

The CDR3 loop reads CASSQGTPEESPLHF. DNA of the CDR3: TGTGCCAGCAGCCAAGGGACCCCCGAGGAATCACCCCTCCACTTT. The rearrangement uses TRBV3-1 and TRBJ1-6; D is unclear. Germline loops: CDR1 LGHDT, CDR2 YNNKEL (reference sequence). V lost 1 base and J 10 bases, leaving 14 bases between the germline ends. The CDR3 is made up of 15 amino acids.

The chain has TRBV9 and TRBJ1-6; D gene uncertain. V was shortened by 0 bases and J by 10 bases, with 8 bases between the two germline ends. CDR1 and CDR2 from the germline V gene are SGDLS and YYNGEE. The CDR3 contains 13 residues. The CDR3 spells CASSVAPGSPLHF. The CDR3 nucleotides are TGTGCCAGCAGCGTAGCTCCGGGATCACCCCTCCACTTT.

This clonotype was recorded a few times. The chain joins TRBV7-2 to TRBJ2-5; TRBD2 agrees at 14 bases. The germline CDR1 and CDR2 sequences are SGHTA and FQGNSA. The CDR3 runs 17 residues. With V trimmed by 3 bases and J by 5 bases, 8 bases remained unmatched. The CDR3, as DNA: TGTGCCAGCAGCTTGGGACTAGCGGGAGTTCGAGTGGAGACCCAGTACTTC. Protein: CASSLGLAGVRVETQYF. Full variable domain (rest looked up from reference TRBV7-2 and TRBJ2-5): GAGVSQSPSNKVTEKGKDVELRCDPISGHTALYWYRQSLGQGLEFLIYFQGNSAPDKSGLPSDRFSAERTGGSVSTLTIQRTQQEDSAVYLCASSLGLAGVRVETQYFGPGTRLLVL.

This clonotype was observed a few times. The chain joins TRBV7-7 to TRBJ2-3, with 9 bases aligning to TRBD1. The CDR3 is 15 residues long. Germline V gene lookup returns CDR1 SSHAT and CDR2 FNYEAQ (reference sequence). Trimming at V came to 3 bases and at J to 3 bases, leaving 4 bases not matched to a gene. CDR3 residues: CASSFSGQGTDTQYF. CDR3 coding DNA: TGTGCCAGCAGCTTCTCCGGACAGGGGACAGATACGCAGTATTTT.